The subject of this entry is one T cell receptor (beta chain). Antigen unknown. What was sequenced were expressed TCRB transcripts, since all of the isolated RNA had been reverse transcribed. Assay used: immunoSEQ multiplex PCR; TCRdb lists only in-frame clones, some missing. The sample has 900,000 or so clones, 17% seen once. Trimming shortened V by 3 bases and J by 0 bases, and 6 bases separated the two germline ends. The germline gives CDR1 LGHNA, CDR2 YNFKEQ. The CDR3 loop spans 15 amino acids. The data were taken from a study of beta chain features in type 1 diabetes. Findings of the study overall: High TCR expression in some cells could lead to their over-representation in cDNA sequencing. The analysis here could not establish whether HLA type shapes TCRB rearrangement. Moderately but significantly shorter TCRB CDR3s were found in Type 1 diabetes patients in all four CD4+ subsets.

This sequence originates from a woman under 30 in good health. Sequenced: naive CD4+ T cells from blood. This chain uses TRBV4-2 with TRBJ2-6, with D hard to call. The CDR3 region has the DNA TGTGCCAGCAGCCACCAGAGCTCTGGGGCCAACGTCCTGACTTTC. Its translation is CASSHQSSGANVLTF.